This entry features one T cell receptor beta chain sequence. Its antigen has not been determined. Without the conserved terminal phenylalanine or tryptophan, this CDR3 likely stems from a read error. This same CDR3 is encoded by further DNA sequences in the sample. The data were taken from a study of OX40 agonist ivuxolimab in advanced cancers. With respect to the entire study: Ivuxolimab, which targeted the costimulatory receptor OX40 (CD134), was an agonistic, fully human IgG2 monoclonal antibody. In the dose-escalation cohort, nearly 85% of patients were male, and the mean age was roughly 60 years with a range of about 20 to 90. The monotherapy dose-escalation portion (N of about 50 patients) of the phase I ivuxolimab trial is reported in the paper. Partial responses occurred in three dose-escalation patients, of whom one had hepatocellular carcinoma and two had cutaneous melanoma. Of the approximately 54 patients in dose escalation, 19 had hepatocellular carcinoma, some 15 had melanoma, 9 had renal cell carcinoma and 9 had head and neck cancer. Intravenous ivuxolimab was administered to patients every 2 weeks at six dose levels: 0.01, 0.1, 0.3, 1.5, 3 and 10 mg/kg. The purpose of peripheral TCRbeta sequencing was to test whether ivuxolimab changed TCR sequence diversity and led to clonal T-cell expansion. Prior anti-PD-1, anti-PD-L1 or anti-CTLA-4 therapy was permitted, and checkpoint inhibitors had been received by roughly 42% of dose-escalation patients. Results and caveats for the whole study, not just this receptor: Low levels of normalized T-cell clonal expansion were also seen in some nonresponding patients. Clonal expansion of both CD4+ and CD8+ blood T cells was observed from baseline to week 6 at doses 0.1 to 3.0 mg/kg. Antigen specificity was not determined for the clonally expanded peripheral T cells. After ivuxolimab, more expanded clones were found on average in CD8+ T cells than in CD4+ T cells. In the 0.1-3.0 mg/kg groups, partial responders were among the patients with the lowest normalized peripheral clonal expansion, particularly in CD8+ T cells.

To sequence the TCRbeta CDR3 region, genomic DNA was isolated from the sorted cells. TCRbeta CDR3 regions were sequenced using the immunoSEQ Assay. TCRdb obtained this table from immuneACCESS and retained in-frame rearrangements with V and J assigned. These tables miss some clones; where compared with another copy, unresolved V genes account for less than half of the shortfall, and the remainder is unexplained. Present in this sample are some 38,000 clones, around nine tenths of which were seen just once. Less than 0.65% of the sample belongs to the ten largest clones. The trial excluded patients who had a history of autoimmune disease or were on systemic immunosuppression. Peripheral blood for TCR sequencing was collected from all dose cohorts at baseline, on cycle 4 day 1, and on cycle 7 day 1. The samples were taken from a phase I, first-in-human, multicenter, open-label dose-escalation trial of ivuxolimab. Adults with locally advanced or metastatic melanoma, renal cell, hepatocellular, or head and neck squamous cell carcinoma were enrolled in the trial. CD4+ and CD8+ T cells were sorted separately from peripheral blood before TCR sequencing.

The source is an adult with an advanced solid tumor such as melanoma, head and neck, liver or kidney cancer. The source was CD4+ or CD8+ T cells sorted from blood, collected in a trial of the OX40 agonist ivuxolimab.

The DNA reads as follows: TGTGCCAGCAGCGAGGGACAGTATAATTCACCCCTCCACCTT. Protein translation: CASSEGQYNSPLHL. Rearrangement joined TRBV7-2 to TRBJ1-6; the central 7 bases match TRBD1. 14 amino acids form the CDR3, both terminal residues included. The kept DNA is CDR3 alone, 42 bases in frame from the first base. Looking up the germline V gene yields CDR1 SGHTA and CDR2 FQGNSA. Trimming accounts for 5 bases at V and 4 bases at J, while the number of junction bases matched to no gene is 2.